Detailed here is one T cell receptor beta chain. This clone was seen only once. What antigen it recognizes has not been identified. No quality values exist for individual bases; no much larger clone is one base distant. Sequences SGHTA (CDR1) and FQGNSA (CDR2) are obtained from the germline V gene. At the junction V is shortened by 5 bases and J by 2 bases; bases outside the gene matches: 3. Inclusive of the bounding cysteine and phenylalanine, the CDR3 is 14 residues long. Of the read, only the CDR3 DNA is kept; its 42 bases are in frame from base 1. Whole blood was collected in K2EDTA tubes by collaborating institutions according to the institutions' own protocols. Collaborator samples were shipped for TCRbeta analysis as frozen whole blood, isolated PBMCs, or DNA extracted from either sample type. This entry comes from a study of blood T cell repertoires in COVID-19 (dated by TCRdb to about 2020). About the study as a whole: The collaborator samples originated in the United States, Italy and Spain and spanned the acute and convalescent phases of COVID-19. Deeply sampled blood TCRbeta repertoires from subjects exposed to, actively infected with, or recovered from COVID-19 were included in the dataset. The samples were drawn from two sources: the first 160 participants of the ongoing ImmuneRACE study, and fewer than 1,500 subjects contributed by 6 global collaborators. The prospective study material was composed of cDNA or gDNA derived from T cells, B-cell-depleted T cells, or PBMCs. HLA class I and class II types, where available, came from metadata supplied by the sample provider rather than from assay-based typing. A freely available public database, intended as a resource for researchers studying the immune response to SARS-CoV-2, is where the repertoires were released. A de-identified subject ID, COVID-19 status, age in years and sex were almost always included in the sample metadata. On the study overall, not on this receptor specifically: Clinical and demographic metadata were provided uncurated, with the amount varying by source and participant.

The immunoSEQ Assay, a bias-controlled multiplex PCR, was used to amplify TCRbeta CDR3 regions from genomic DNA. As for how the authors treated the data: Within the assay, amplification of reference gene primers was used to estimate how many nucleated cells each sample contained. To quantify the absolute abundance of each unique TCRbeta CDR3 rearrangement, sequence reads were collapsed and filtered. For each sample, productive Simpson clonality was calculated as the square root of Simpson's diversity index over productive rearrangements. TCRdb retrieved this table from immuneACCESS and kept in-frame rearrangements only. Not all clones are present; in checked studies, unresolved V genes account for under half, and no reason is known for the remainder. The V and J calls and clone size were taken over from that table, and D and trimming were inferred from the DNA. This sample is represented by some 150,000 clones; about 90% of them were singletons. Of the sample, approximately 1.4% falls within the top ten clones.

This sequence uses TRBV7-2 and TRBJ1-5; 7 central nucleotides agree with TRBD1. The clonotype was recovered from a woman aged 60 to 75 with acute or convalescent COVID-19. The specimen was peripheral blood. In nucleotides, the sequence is TGTGCCAGCAGCCGTGGACAGGGCAATCAGCCCCAGCATTTT. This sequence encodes CASSRGQGNQPQHF.